Listed below are T cell receptor beta chains from one sample, sequenced in a study of T cell repertoires in cytomegalovirus infection. One entry per CDR3 protein results from TCRdb running MiXCR on the reads. The sample lists some 400,000 distinct CDR3 sequences, approximately 32% seen once, with roughly 13% in the top ten. What was sequenced was PBMCs. These receptors came from a human donor in good health (CMV status not recorded). Some clones in this sample may be carry-over from other donors' samples. Each CDR3 is given with its conserved first and last residue. Each record gives: D gene, J gene, clone size, V gene, CDR3 DNA, CDR3 protein. A D gene is named only where the DNA matches it firmly. Size tells how often a clone was seen (once, few, many) or the class of an expanded clone, and some rows leave it out.

D gene: TRBD1
J gene: TRBJ2-5
clone size: few
V gene: TRBV29-1
CDR3 DNA: TGCAGCGTGACCAGGACAGGGGCAAAAGAGACCCAGTACTTC
CDR3 protein: CSVTRTGAKETQYF

D gene: .
J gene: TRBJ2-7
clone size: few
V gene: TRBV7-9
CDR3 DNA: TGTGCCAGCAGCTTTAGTCCCGGTGACCACGAGCAGTACTTC
CDR3 protein: CASSFSPGDHEQYF

D gene: .
J gene: TRBJ2-1
clone size: .
V gene: TRBV3-1
CDR3 DNA: TGTGCCAGCAGCCAAGAAGCCCAGCGGAGCTCCTACAATGAGCAGTTCTTC
CDR3 protein: CASSQEAQRSSYNEQFF

D gene: .
J gene: TRBJ1-1
clone size: .
V gene: TRBV6-2/TRBV6-3
CDR3 DNA: TGTGCCAGCAGTAATTGGGCAGCACCTTTGAACACTGAAGCTTTCTTT
CDR3 protein: CASSNWAAPLNTEAFF

D gene: TRBD1
J gene: TRBJ2-1
clone size: .
V gene: TRBV27
CDR3 DNA: TGTGCCAGCAGTTTATGGGGGACAGGGTATGGTGATGAGCAGTTCTTC
CDR3 protein: CASSLWGTGYGDEQFF

D gene: .
J gene: TRBJ1-1
clone size: few
V gene: TRBV4-1
CDR3 DNA: TGCGCCAGCAGCCAATTTCCGGGTGGAGGCACTGAAGCTTTCTTT
CDR3 protein: CASSQFPGGGTEAFF

D gene: TRBD2
J gene: TRBJ2-5
clone size: .
V gene: TRBV11-2
CDR3 DNA: TGTGCCAGCAGCTTCCAACTAGCGGGGTGGGAGGAGACCCAGTACTTC
CDR3 protein: CASSFQLAGWEETQYF

D gene: .
J gene: TRBJ2-2
clone size: .
V gene: TRBV7-6
CDR3 DNA: TGTGCCAGCAGCTCCCCAAGAGGGGGTGCAGGGGAGCTGTTTTTT
CDR3 protein: CASSSPRGGAGELFF

D gene: TRBD1
J gene: TRBJ1-2
clone size: few
V gene: TRBV7-6
CDR3 DNA: TGTGCCAGCAGCTTAGGCTTGGGGGACAGGGACTATGGCTACACCTTC
CDR3 protein: CASSLGLGDRDYGYTF

D gene: .
J gene: TRBJ1-1
clone size: .
V gene: TRBV12-3/TRBV12-4
CDR3 DNA: TGTGCCAGCAGTCGATATGAAGCTTTCTTT
CDR3 protein: CASSRYEAFF

D gene: .
J gene: TRBJ2-1
clone size: few
V gene: TRBV19
CDR3 DNA: TGTGCCAGTAGTGCGACCAGAATCAGCTCCTACAATGAGCAGTTCTTC
CDR3 protein: CASSATRISSYNEQFF

D gene: .
J gene: TRBJ1-2
clone size: few
V gene: TRBV5-1
CDR3 DNA: TGCGCCAGCAGCTCGGGACATAACTATGGCTACACCTTC
CDR3 protein: CASSSGHNYGYTF

D gene: TRBD2
J gene: TRBJ2-3
clone size: .
V gene: TRBV6-1
CDR3 DNA: TGTGCCAGCAGTGATGGGGGGGGGGGCACAGATACGCAGTATTTT
CDR3 protein: CASSDGGGGTDTQYF